These T cell receptor beta chains were read from a single sample in a study of memory CD4+ T cells and cytomegalovirus serostatus. Sequencing used immunoSEQ multiplex PCR; TCRdb keeps in-frame clones, though not all of them. The sample shows about 82,000 clones, around 80% of them seen only once. The material sequenced was memory CD4+ T cells from blood. These receptor sequences come from an adult in good health and CMV-seronegative. CDR3s include the opening cysteine and the closing phenylalanine or tryptophan. D genes are given only for firm matches. Not every row has a clone size; where given, it reads once, few, many or a size class.

j_call clone_size d_call v_call cdr3_aa cdr3_nt
TRBJ1-2 . . TRBV7-9 CASSPGVYGYTF TGTGCCAGCAGCCCCGGGGTCTATGGCTACACCTTC
TRBJ1-2 . . TRBV19 CASSSPGATSSGYTF TGTGCCAGTAGTTCCCCGGGCGCAACATCCTCTGGCTACACCTTC
TRBJ2-5 . . TRBV5-8 CASSFFGQKETQYF TGTGCCAGCAGCTTTTTCGGACAGAAAGAGACCCAGTACTTC
TRBJ2-7 . . TRBV9 CASSVARGRSEQYF TGTGCCAGCAGCGTAGCCCGGGGTAGGAGCGAGCAGTACTTC
TRBJ2-7 . . TRBV7-9 CASSLPGTISYEQYF TGTGCCAGCAGCTTACCCGGGACAATTTCCTACGAGCAGTACTTC
TRBJ1-1 . . TRBV11-2 CASNGGGGLNTEAFF TGTGCCAGCAACGGGGGGGGCGGATTGAACACTGAAGCTTTCTTT
TRBJ1-6 . TRBD1 TRBV5-6 CASSMRTGLSPLHF TGTGCCAGCAGCATGAGGACAGGGCTATCACCCCTCCACTTT
TRBJ2-2 . TRBD2 TRBV5-8 CASSLVSGGNTANTGELFF TGTGCCAGCAGCTTGGTTAGCGGGGGCAATACCGCGAACACCGGGGAGCTGTTTTTT
TRBJ2-5 . . TRBV18 CASSSPGGLQETQYF TGTGCCAGCTCATCCCCAGGGGGGCTCCAAGAGACCCAGTACTTC
TRBJ2-1 . TRBD1 TRBV10-3 CAISERPGQYNEQFF TGTGCCATCAGTGAGAGGCCGGGACAGTACAATGAGCAGTTCTTC
TRBJ1-4 . . TRBV28 CASRAGLDEKLFF TGTGCCAGCAGGGCAGGGCTCGATGAAAAACTGTTTTTT
TRBJ1-4 . . TRBV5-4 CASSLWVGDASNEKLFF TGTGCCAGCAGCTTGTGGGTCGGGGATGCTTCTAATGAAAAACTGTTTTTT
TRBJ2-2 . . TRBV28 CASGGAGENTGELFF TGTGCCAGCGGCGGGGCAGGGGAGAACACCGGGGAGCTGTTTTTT
TRBJ1-6 . TRBD1 TRBV5-4 CASSFTDRGFPSSYNSPLHF TGTGCCAGCAGCTTCACGGACAGGGGGTTCCCTAGCTCCTATAATTCACCCCTCCACTTT
TRBJ1-6 . . TRBV9 CASSVGDVNSPLHF TGTGCCAGCAGCGTAGGGGACGTCAATTCACCCCTCCACTTT
TRBJ1-5 . . TRBV14 CASKPGVRGVSNQPQHF TGTGCCAGCAAACCAGGGGTTAGGGGGGTGAGCAATCAGCCCCAGCATTTT
TRBJ2-5 . . TRBV7-9 CASRPTGTTQETQYF TGTGCCAGCAGACCTACAGGCACAACCCAAGAGACCCAGTACTTC
TRBJ1-1 . TRBD1 TRBV9 CASSNRGGTNTEAFF TGTGCCAGCAGCAACAGGGGGGGGACAAACACTGAAGCTTTCTTT
TRBJ2-3 once . TRBV7-8 CASSLYADTQYF TGTGCCAGCAGCTTATACGCAGATACGCAGTATTTT
TRBJ2-7 . . TRBV21-1 CASSRWGRGSYEQYF .
TRBJ2-7 . . TRBV7-2 CASSLDPLVYEQYF TGTGCCAGCAGCTTAGACCCTCTAGTCTACGAGCAGTACTTC
TRBJ2-7 . TRBD2 TRBV6-6 CASRRGYEQYF TGTGCCAGCCGGCGGGGGTACGAGCAGTACTTC
TRBJ2-1 once TRBD2 TRBV5-6 CASSLTSGGYNEQFF TGTGCCAGCAGCTTGACTAGCGGGGGGTACAATGAGCAGTTCTTC
TRBJ2-7 . . TRBV7-2 CASSYHNPSYEQYF TGTGCCAGCAGCTACCACAACCCCTCCTACGAGCAGTACTTC
TRBJ2-2 . TRBD1 TRBV10-3 CAIRRTGGYNTGELFF TGTGCCATCAGGAGGACAGGGGGCTATAACACCGGGGAGCTGTTTTTT
TRBJ1-2 . TRBD1 TRBV5-1 CASSPYSGTGVNYGYTF TGCGCCAGCAGCCCATATTCCGGGACAGGGGTTAACTATGGCTACACCTTC
TRBJ1-1 few . TRBV7-2 CASRPGETTEAFF TGTGCCAGCAGGCCCGGGGAGACGACTGAAGCTTTCTTT
TRBJ1-1 . . TRBV18 CASSPTENTEAFF TGTGCCAGCTCACCGACGGAGAACACTGAAGCTTTCTTT
TRBJ2-7 . TRBD2 TRBV5-1 CASRPGGDSYEQYF TGCGCCAGCAGACCCGGGGGGGACTCCTACGAGCAGTACTTC
TRBJ1-5 . . TRBV28 CASSLVGGYGQPQHF TGTGCCAGCAGTTTGGTCGGGGGTTACGGGCAGCCCCAGCATTTT
TRBJ2-1 once . TRBV15 CATSRDRGASVNEQFF TGTGCCACCAGCAGAGATCGGGGGGCCTCCGTCAATGAGCAGTTCTTC
TRBJ2-7 . TRBD1 TRBV5-5 CASSSSGTEAYEQYF TGTGCCAGCAGCTCATCCGGGACAGAAGCCTACGAGCAGTACTTC
TRBJ2-7 . . TRBV29-1 CSVEGQGGYEQYF TGCAGCGTTGAGGGGCAGGGTGGCTACGAGCAGTACTTC
TRBJ2-3 . TRBD1 TRBV7-9 CASSMRQGGTDTQYF TGTGCCAGCAGCATGAGACAGGGGGGCACAGATACGCAGTATTTT
TRBJ2-4 . . TRBV2 CASRQILAKNIQYF TGTGCCAGCCGACAGATTCTAGCCAAAAACATTCAGTACTTC